A single sample is the source of the 32 T cell receptor beta chains below, sequenced in a study of T cells in women clearing cervical HPV infection. The protocol was immunoSEQ multiplex PCR, while the TCRdb copy is restricted to in-frame clones and leaves out a portion. This listing includes around 22,000 clones. The sample consisted of blood buffy coat. These receptors were taken from a woman aged 18-69 years with a cervical HPV16 infection that either progressed to CIN3+ or cleared (not recorded which).

Remarks on this clone: Coverage ceases 3 residues before the CDR3 finishes, and the germline J gene fills in the end. The same CDR3 is also encoded by other DNA sequences in this sample. This sequence joins TRBV29-1 and TRBJ2-5; the match to TRBD1 covers 9 bases. Trimming at V came to 4 bases and at J to 5 bases, leaving 5 bases not matched to a gene. There are 13 residues in the CDR3. The V gene's germline CDR1 is SQVTM and CDR2 ANQGSEA. Partial CDR3 DNA: TGCAGCGTTGTGGGACAGGGATGGGAGACC. Amino acids: CSVVGQGWET. The full CDR3 is CSVVGQGWETQYF.

This CDR3 reads CASRASGVFVEQFF. The DNA read from the CDR3 is TGTGCCAGCAGGGCTAGCGGGGTCTTCGTTGAG. This chain joins TRBV2 and TRBJ2-1; 9 nucleotides align to TRBD2. The CDR3 end lies 3 residues beyond the end of the read and is filled in from the germline J gene. Germline CDR1 SNHLY, CDR2 FYNNEI. The CDR3 is made up of 14 amino acids. V shed 6 bases and J 9 bases; nucleotides not matched to a gene: 9.

About this clone itself: Read sequence stops 3 residues before the CDR3 end, and the germline J gene provides the missing end. V usage is TRBV2 and J usage is TRBJ1-5; D gene uncertain. The CDR3 has 14 residues. V lost 7 bases, J lost 2 bases, and 12 bases lay in between. From germline, CDR1 is SNHLY and CDR2 FYNNEI. The sequenced CDR3 bases are TGTGCCAGCACCTTCGGGGTAGGCAATCAGCCC. Translation: CASTFGVGNQP. In full, the CDR3 reads CASTFGVGNQPQHF. Full variable domain (remainder filled in from reference TRBV2 and TRBJ1-5): EPEVTQTPSHQVTQMGQEVILRCVPISNHLYFYWYRQILGQKVEFLVSFYNNEISEKSEIFDDQFSVERPDGSNFTLKIRSTKLEDSAMYFCASTFGVGNQPQHFGDGTRLSIL.

The CDR3 here is CASSTGQALSEQFF. CDR3 DNA (partial): TGTGCCAGTAGCACGGGACAGGCCCTCAGTGAG. The chain has TRBV19 and TRBJ2-1, with TRBD1 identical over 8 bases. The CDR3 is cut off 3 residues early in the read; its end comes from the germline J gene. Trimming at V came to 6 bases and at J to 9 bases, leaving 10 bases not matched to a gene. From germline, CDR1 is LNHDA and CDR2 SQIVND (reference sequence). CDR3 length: 14 residues.

The CDR3 sequence is CASSPRGQGYYNEQFF. CDR3 DNA, as far as it was read: TGTGCCAGCTCACCACGAGGACAGGGATACTACAATGAG. The chain links TRBV18 to TRBJ2-1, with 8 bases that match TRBD1. Read coverage stops 3 residues before the CDR3 terminus; the germline J gene supplies the remainder. The CDR3 contains 16 residues. The V gene end was trimmed by 1 base and the J gene end by 3 bases; junction bases not matched to a gene: 5. Germline V gene data show CDR1 as KGHSH and CDR2 as LQKENI.

In regard to this clone: The read stops 3 residues short of the end of the CDR3; the missing end is completed from the germline J gene. The chain joins TRBV20-1 to TRBJ2-3; D unresolved. With 0 bases removed from V and 7 bases from J, the gap between germline ends came to 14 bases. The V gene's germline CDR1 is DFQATT and CDR2 SNEGSKA (reference sequence). The CDR3 covers 14 residues. CDR3: CSARDPRVVNTQYF. Incomplete CDR3 DNA: TGCAGTGCTAGAGATCCCCGGGTAGTGAATACG.

Points on this clone: The CDR3 end lies 3 residues beyond the end of the read and is filled in from the germline J gene. The chain couples TRBV18 to TRBJ1-1, with TRBD1 identical over 7 bases. In germline, CDR1 is KGHSH, CDR2 LQKENI. The CDR3 sequence is 14 residues long. V dropped 3 bases and J dropped 6; count of bases not matched to a gene: 7. CDR3 DNA, as far as it was read: TGTGCCAGCTCACCCTCACAGGGGTGGGCTGAA. Translating it yields CASSPSQGWAE. The complete CDR3 protein is CASSPSQGWAEAFF.

Of note for this clone: The read finishes 3 residues shy of the CDR3 end, and the germline J gene is used to complete it. The gene calls are TRBV7-9 and TRBJ2-7; unclear D gene. The CDR3 has 13 amino acids. The V end lost 5 bases, the J end lost 3 bases, and 11 bases lay between the germline ends. Per germline, CDR1 SEHNR and CDR2 FQNEAQ (reference sequence). CDR3 bases read: TGTGCCAGCAGCCCCGACACGAACTACGAG. Protein product: CASSPDTNYE. From start to end, the CDR3 is CASSPDTNYEQYF. The full variable domain, its missing parts supplied by reference TRBV7-9 and TRBJ2-7, is DTGVSQNPRHKITKRGQNVTFRCDPISEHNRLYWYRQTLGQGPEFLTYFQNEAQLEKSRLLSDRFSAERPKGSFSTLEIQRTEQGDSAMYLCASSPDTNYEQYFGPGTRLTVT.

The sequenced part of the CDR3 DNA is TGTGCCAGCAGGTCCCAGGGGGCAGTGGATGAG. Amino acid sequence: CASRSQGAVDE. The whole CDR3 is CASRSQGAVDEQFF. The chain links TRBV6-2 or TRBV6-3 to TRBJ2-1; 8 nucleotides match TRBD1. The CDR3 is cut off 3 residues early in the read; its end comes from the germline J gene. V dropped 6 bases and J dropped 8; count of bases not matched to a gene: 9. CDR3 length equals 14 residues. CDR1 and CDR2 (germline): MNHEY, SVGEGT.

On this clone: Sequencing ends 3 residues short of the CDR3 end; the germline J gene provides the rest. The chain is built from TRBV18 and TRBJ1-1; TRBD1 might be the D (6 bases). The CDR3 runs 15 residues. Germline V lookup: CDR1 KGHSH, CDR2 LQKENI. Partial CDR3 DNA: TGTGCCAGCTCACCGGACAGTACCTCCGTCTATGAG. Translated: CASSPDSTSVYE. The entire CDR3 sequence reads CASSPDSTSVYEAFF. Using reference TRBV18 and TRBJ1-1 for the parts outside the CDR3, the full variable domain is NAGVMQNPRHLVRRRGQEARLRCSPMKGHSHVYWYRQLPEEGLKFMVYLQKENIIDESGMPKERFSAEFPKEGPSILRIQQVVRGDSAAYFCASSPDSTSVYEAFFGQGTRLTVV.

A word on this clone: From the germline J gene comes the end of the CDR3, since the read stops 3 residues before it. The V and J genes are TRBV18 and TRBJ1-1, with 11 bases identical to TRBD1. CDR1 and CDR2 from the germline V gene are KGHSH and LQKENI. V shed 3 bases, J shed 3 bases, and the junction held 9 bases outside the gene matches. The CDR3 sequence is 17 residues long. The covered CDR3 bases are TGTGCCAGCTCACCGAGGACAGGGGGCTATGGTGACACTGAA. Its protein product is CASSPRTGGYGDTE. The entire CDR3 is CASSPRTGGYGDTEAFF.

Of note for this clone: The read ends 3 residues shy of where the CDR3 ends; the end is completed using the germline J gene. The J gene is TRBJ1-1, the V gene TRBV7-9, with a possible D match to TRBD1 (6 bases). Germline lookup yields CDR1 SEHNR and CDR2 FQNEAQ (reference sequence). The CDR3 extends over 14 amino acids. Trimming shortened V by 3 bases and J by 2 bases, and 10 bases separated the two germline ends. The DNA read from the CDR3 is TGTGCCAGCAGCTTCGGACAGCTTAACACTGAA. Protein product: CASSFGQLNTE. The full CDR3 reads CASSFGQLNTEAFF.

Concerning this clone itself: The CDR3 end falls 3 residues outside the read, so it is completed with the germline J gene. This rearrangement joins TRBV30 to TRBJ2-7, with TRBD1 as a possible D gene (5 bases). The CDR3 sequence is 13 residues long. V lost 2 bases, J lost 6 bases, and 14 bases lay in between. The germline V gene has CDR1 GTSNPN and CDR2 SVGIG (reference sequence). CDR3 DNA (partial): TGTGCCTGGAGTAATTTTAGGGGTGGCGAG. This encodes CAWSNFRGGE. The complete CDR3 protein is CAWSNFRGGEQYF.

On this clone itself: The read terminates 3 residues before the CDR3 end, so the remaining end is supplied by the germline J gene. V is TRBV2 and J is TRBJ1-5; D not certain. CDR1 and CDR2 from the germline V gene are SNHLY and FYNNEI. Trimming left V 4 bases short and J 0 bases short, with 10 bases between. The CDR3 runs to 15 residues. CDR3 DNA, as far as it was read: TGTGCCAGCAGTGTAGAGGCGGGTAGCAATCAGCCC. Translated, it gives CASSVEAGSNQP. The entire CDR3 sequence reads CASSVEAGSNQPQHF.

As regards this clone: The read ends 3 residues before the CDR3 terminus; that terminus is restored from the germline J gene. V and J are TRBV19 and TRBJ1-2; D remains unclear. The CDR3 is made up of 13 amino acids. Germline loops: CDR1 LNHDA, CDR2 SQIVND (reference sequence). Between the trimmed V and J ends, which lost 0 bases and 5 bases, there was a span of 7 bases. The CDR3 region is CASSIDLRYGYTF. CDR3 DNA, as far as it was read: TGTGCCAGTAGTATAGATCTGAGGTATGGC.

Of note for this clone: From the germline J gene comes the end of the CDR3, since the read stops 3 residues before it. This chain connects TRBV4-1 to TRBJ2-1, with 7 bases aligning to TRBD1. Germline V lookup: CDR1 MGHRA, CDR2 YSYEKL. There are 17 residues in the CDR3. The ends lost 4 bases at V and 4 bases at J; junction bases unmatched: 13. This chain's CDR3 is CASSLQASGTDYNEQFF. CDR3 DNA, as far as it was read: TGCGCCAGCAGCCTCCAAGCATCCGGGACAGATTACAATGAG.

Comments on this clone: The read finishes 3 residues shy of the CDR3 end, and the germline J gene is used to complete it. This chain joins TRBV12-3 or TRBV12-4 and TRBJ2-3; 10 nucleotides match TRBD1. The length of the CDR3 is 16 residues. With V trimmed by 5 bases and J by 0 bases, 5 bases remained unmatched. The CDR3 sequence: CASSRGTGASTDTQYF. The sequenced part of the CDR3 DNA is TGTGCCAGCAGTAGGGGGACAGGGGCTAGCACAGATACG.

A note on this clone: The observed sequence ends 3 residues before the CDR3 terminus, with the missing tail filled in from the germline J gene. The chain couples TRBV7-9 to TRBJ2-3, with 8 bases lining up with TRBD1. This CDR3 has 14 residues. Germline values: CDR1 SEHNR, CDR2 FQNEAQ (reference sequence). This CDR3 is CASSLATGEQPQYF. The CDR3 bases that were read are TGTGCCAGCAGCTTAGCGACAGGGGAACAGCCG. Drawing the rest from reference TRBV7-9 and TRBJ2-3, the complete variable domain is DTGVSQNPRHKITKRGQNVTFRCDPISEHNRLYWYRQTLGQGPEFLTYFQNEAQLEKSRLLSDRFSAERPKGSFSTLEIQRTEQGDSAMYLCASSLATGEQPQYFGPGTRLTVL.

Worth noting for this clone: Read data end 3 residues before the CDR3 end; the end is taken from the germline J gene. The chain links TRBV2 to TRBJ2-1, with 7 bases identical to TRBD2. CDR3 size: 16 residues. Germline assignment: CDR1 SNHLY and CDR2 FYNNEI. V gave up 6 bases and J gave up 0 bases; unmatched junction bases: 8. CDR3 sequence: CASRGGGRNSYNEQFF. The covered CDR3 bases are TGTGCCAGCAGGGGGGGAGGGCGGAACTCCTACAATGAG.

Remarks on this clone: The read ends 3 residues early relative to the CDR3; the germline J gene fills the gap. The V gene is TRBV10-1, the J gene TRBJ2-7; 9 bases are a match to TRBD1. Trimming took 3 bases from V and 2 from J; bases not matched to a gene: 5. The length of the CDR3 is 15 residues. Germline CDR1 and CDR2: WNHNN and SYGVQD (reference sequence). The covered CDR3 bases are TGCGCCAGCAGTGATCCCGGGACAGGGCCCTACGAG. As protein: CASSDPGTGPYE. The full-length CDR3 reads as CASSDPGTGPYEQYF.

Concerning this clone: The CDR3 end is not reached by the read, which stops 3 residues before it; the germline J gene fills it in. This chain connects TRBV7-3 to TRBJ1-1, with a possible D match to TRBD1 (6 bases). V lost 4 bases and J 5 bases, leaving 17 bases between the germline ends. The CDR3 covers 15 residues. Per the germline V gene, CDR1 is SGHTA and CDR2 is FQGTGA. The CDR3 sequence: CASSSRGGGLTEAFF. Partial CDR3 DNA: TGTGCCAGCAGCTCCCGCGGGGGCGGATTGACTGAA.

Concerning this clone itself: The CDR3 end is not reached by the read, which stops 3 residues before it; the germline J gene fills it in. The rearrangement joins TRBV2 to TRBJ2-1; TRBD2 aligns across 7 bases. The germline gives CDR1 SNHLY, CDR2 FYNNEI. The ends lost 9 bases at V and 0 bases at J; junction bases unmatched: 5. There are 14 residues in the CDR3. The CDR3: CASLADNSYNEQFF. The CDR3 DNA, read in part, is TGTGCCAGTCTAGCGGATAACTCCTACAATGAG.

The CDR3 loop is CASSWGGYQETQYF. The sequenced CDR3 bases are TGTGCCAGCAGCTGGGGCGGATACCAAGAGACG. The chain employs TRBV7-9 and TRBJ2-3; D perhaps matches TRBD1 (5 bases). The read ends 3 residues before the CDR3 terminus; that terminus is restored from the germline J gene. CDR3 length equals 14 residues. Germline CDR1 and CDR2: SEHNR and FQNEAQ (reference sequence). The full variable domain, with the rest looked up from reference TRBV7-9 and TRBJ2-3, is DTGVSQNPRHKITKRGQNVTFRCDPISEHNRLYWYRQTLGQGPEFLTYFQNEAQLEKSRLLSDRFSAERPKGSFSTLEIQRTEQGDSAMYLCASSWGGYQETQYFGPGTRLTVL.

Remarks on this clone: The read terminates 3 residues before the CDR3 end, so the remaining end is supplied by the germline J gene. This chain joins TRBV7-6 and TRBJ1-2; 7 positions match TRBD1. CDR1 and CDR2 from the germline V gene are SGHVS and FNYEAQ. The CDR3 has 15 amino acids. CDR3 loop: CASSFQQGNTYDYTF. CDR3 bases read: TGTGCCAGCAGCTTCCAACAGGGGAACACCTACGAC.

As for this clone: Coverage ceases 3 residues before the CDR3 finishes, and the germline J gene fills in the end. The gene calls are TRBV2 and TRBJ2-1; 8 bases map to TRBD1. The V segment lost 1 base and the J segment 8 bases; nucleotides outside the gene matches: 7. The CDR3 consists of 15 residues. The germline V gene has CDR1 SNHLY and CDR2 FYNNEI. The sequenced part of the CDR3 DNA is TGTGCCAGCAGTGAAGAGGACAGGGTTTGGGATGAG. Translated, it gives CASSEEDRVWDE. The CDR3, in full, reads CASSEEDRVWDEQFF.

Regarding this clone: The read ends 3 residues early relative to the CDR3; the germline J gene fills the gap. The V gene is TRBV19, the J gene TRBJ1-1, with TRBD1 matching 7 bases. The germline gives CDR1 LNHDA, CDR2 SQIVND (reference sequence). The CDR3 spans 16 residues. V shed 4 bases and J 2 bases; nucleotides not matched to a gene: 10. CDR3 sequence: CASSNLRGTVNTEAFF. The sequenced part of the CDR3 DNA is TGTGCCAGTAGTAACCTCCGAGGGACAGTCAACACTGAA.

Remarks on this clone: The read gets to within 3 residues of the CDR3 end, and the germline J gene fills in the rest. The V and J genes are TRBV18 and TRBJ1-1; 11 nucleotides match TRBD1. CDR1 is KGHSH and CDR2 is LQKENI in the germline V gene. The CDR3 totals 17 residues. CDR3 DNA, as far as it was read: TGTGCCAGCTCACCGCGAGGACAGGGGGCGCGGGAAGAGACA. Translation gives CASSPRGQGAREET. The whole CDR3 protein reads CASSPRGQGAREETAFF.

A word on this clone: The read is 3 residues too short to cover the CDR3 end, so that end is filled in from the germline J gene. This chain links TRBV5-4 with TRBJ2-1, with TRBD1 matching over 12 bases. CDR1 and CDR2 from the germline V gene are SGHNT and YYREEE (reference sequence). The CDR3 loop spans 15 amino acids. The V and J ends lost 4 bases and 4 bases, in that order; junction bases with no gene match: 3. CDR3 residues: CASSRDRGQYNEQFF. Incomplete CDR3 DNA: TGTGCCAGCAGCCGGGACAGGGGGCAGTACAATGAG.

With regard to this clone: The sequence runs out 3 residues before the end of the CDR3; the remainder is reconstructed from the germline J gene. The chain couples TRBV6-2 or TRBV6-3 to TRBJ2-2, with D maybe TRBD1 (5 bases). The germline V gene encodes CDR1 MNHEY and CDR2 SVGEGT. The CDR3 runs to 13 residues. The V gene lost 9 bases and the J gene lost 9 bases, with 17 bases spanning the gap. The part of the CDR3 DNA that was read is TGTGCCAGTTCGACAGCCGCGTGGCGGGAG. Translated, it gives CASSTAAWRE. The complete CDR3 reads CASSTAAWRELFF.

Worth noting for this clone: The read finishes 3 residues shy of the CDR3 end, and the germline J gene is used to complete it. The chain couples TRBV12-3 or TRBV12-4 to TRBJ2-2; 7 positions agree with TRBD1. The CDR3 sequence is 15 residues long. J lost 1 base, V lost 3 bases, and 2 bases had no gene match. The CDR3 DNA, read in part, is TGTGCCAGCAGTTTGGGACAGCTGAACACCGGGGAG. Translated, it gives CASSLGQLNTGE. The full CDR3 sequence reads CASSLGQLNTGELFF.

Notes on this clone: With the read ending 3 residues before the CDR3 end, the germline J gene is used to fill in that end. The V call is TRBV30, the J call TRBJ1-4; 9 nucleotides align to TRBD1. The CDR3 has 15 residues. V shed 1 base, J shed 6 bases, and the junction held 6 bases outside the gene matches. Germline CDR1 GTSNPN, CDR2 SVGIG (reference sequence). CDR3 sequence reads: CAWSGGTGPHEKLFF. CDR3 bases read: TGTGCCTGGAGTGGCGGGACAGGGCCGCATGAAAAA.

Turning to this clone: The read terminates 3 residues ahead of where the CDR3 ends, so the germline J gene completes it. The rearrangement joins TRBV7-9 to TRBJ2-1; TRBD2 is a possible D gene (7 bases). The CDR3 covers 14 residues. Deletions cut 6 bases from V and 7 bases from J, with 16 bases between. Germline CDR1 SEHNR, CDR2 FQNEAQ (reference sequence). The part of the CDR3 DNA that was read is TGTGCCAGCAGGCACAGGGAGGGCCGGAATGAG. Protein product: CASRHREGRNE. The complete CDR3 sequence is CASRHREGRNEQFF.